The sequence of this T cell receptor (beta chain) was determined in a study of blood T cell repertoires in COVID-19. The overall study: Sites in the United States, Italy and Spain provided acute and convalescent COVID-19 samples. PBMCs, B-cell-depleted T cells, or T cells were the source of the cDNA or gDNA that made up the material.

As originally analysed: Estimation of nucleated cell counts was performed using reference gene primer amplification. Libraries were prepared by immunoSEQ multiplex PCR; TCRdb keeps only in-frame clonotypes and omits some of them. The V and J calls and clone size were taken over from that table, and D and trimming were inferred from the DNA. The sample carries roughly 5,700 clones, about 81% recorded once. This CDR3 contains 13 residues. Germline CDR1 and CDR2: SGDLS and YYNGEE. The germline V and J ends were trimmed by 0 bases and 7 bases, with 5 bases remaining between them. The chain is built from TRBV9 and TRBJ1-6; D is unclear. The sample comprised peripheral blood. The receptor was isolated from a human donor in a cohort sampled during active COVID-19. In DNA form, the CDR3 reads TGTGCCAGCAGCGTAGTCTTAAATTCACCCCTCCACTTT. Translating it yields CASSVVLNSPLHF.